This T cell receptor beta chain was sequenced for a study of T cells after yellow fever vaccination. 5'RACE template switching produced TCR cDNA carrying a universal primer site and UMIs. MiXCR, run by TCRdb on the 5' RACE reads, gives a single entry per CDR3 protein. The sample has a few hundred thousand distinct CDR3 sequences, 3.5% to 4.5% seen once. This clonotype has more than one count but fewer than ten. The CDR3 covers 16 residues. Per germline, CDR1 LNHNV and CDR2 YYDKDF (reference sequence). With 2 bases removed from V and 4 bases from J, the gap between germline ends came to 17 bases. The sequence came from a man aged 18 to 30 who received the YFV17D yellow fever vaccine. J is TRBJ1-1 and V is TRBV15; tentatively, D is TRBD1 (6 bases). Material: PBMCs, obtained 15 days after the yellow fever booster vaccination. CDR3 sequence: CATSRHRRGASTEAFF. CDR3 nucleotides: TGTGCCACCAGCAGACACCGCCGGGGGGCTAGCACTGAAGCTTTCTTT.